This is a list of T cell receptor beta chains from one sample in a study of control samples from healthy donors and cancer patients. This table comes from immunoSEQ multiplex PCR, and its TCRdb copy is limited to in-frame clones, with some not included. The sample lists 120,000 or so clones; just under 90% were seen once. The sample consisted of blood. These receptors originate from a man aged 25-40 years in good health. The CDR3 runs from the conserved cysteine through the conserved F or W. The D gene is left open where the match is weak. A row's size may be missing; if present it is once, few, many or a size class.

d_call	j_call	clone_size	v_call	cdr3_aa	cdr3_nt
TRBD1	TRBJ1-1	.	TRBV3-1/TRBV3-2	CASSQMTGSNEAFF	TGTGCCAGCAGCCAGATGACAGGGAGTAATGAAGCTTTCTTT
.	TRBJ1-6	medium-sized	TRBV5-5	CASSWLGGFNSPLHF	TGTGCCAGCAGCTGGCTGGGGGGCTTCAATTCACCCCTCCACTTT
.	TRBJ1-2	.	TRBV13	CASSPRTANYGYTF	TGTGCCAGCAGCCCCCGGACAGCCAACTATGGCTACACCTTC
TRBD1	TRBJ2-3	.	TRBV2	CASSQGAHTQYF	TGTGCCAGCAGCCAGGGGGCTCATACGCAGTATTTT
.	TRBJ1-2	.	TRBV24-1	CATSGDLYGYTF	TGTGCCACCAGTGGGGACCTTTATGGCTACACCTTC
.	TRBJ1-2	.	TRBV19	CASSIPPAQGYTF	TGTGCCAGTAGTATACCCCCAGCGCAAGGCTACACCTTC
.	TRBJ2-1	.	TRBV9	CASSKGAYNEQFF	TGTGCCAGCTCGAAGGGCGCTTACAATGAGCAGTTCTTC
.	TRBJ1-1	once	TRBV25-1	CASSEPTGFSTEAFF	TGTGCCAGCAGTGAACCAACAGGGTTTAGCACTGAAGCTTTCTTT
.	TRBJ1-5	once	TRBV6-6	CASSLPRDGGGSGSNQPQHF	TGTGCCAGCAGCTTGCCGAGGGATGGGGGTGGGAGCGGTAGCAATCAGCCCCAGCATTTT
.	TRBJ1-1	.	TRBV10-3	CAIWGGENTEAFF	TGTGCCATCTGGGGCGGGGAGAACACTGAAGCTTTCTTT
TRBD2	TRBJ2-5	.	TRBV5-1	CASSLVTSGGETQYF	TGCGCCAGCAGCTTGGTTACTAGCGGGGGGGAGACCCAGTACTTC
TRBD1	TRBJ1-2	.	TRBV4-1	CACCHGRGGQGEGYTF	TGCGCCTGCTGCCATGGGAGGGGGGGACAGGGTGAAGGCTACACCTTC
.	TRBJ2-1	.	TRBV6-2/TRBV6-3	CASSYRPTNEQFF	TGTGCCAGCAGTTACAGACCTACGAATGAGCAGTTCTTC
.	TRBJ1-2	.	TRBV10-3	CAIRDSTNYGYTF	TGTGCCATCAGGGACAGTACTAACTATGGCTACACCTTC
.	TRBJ1-4	.	TRBV3-1/TRBV3-2	CASSQVARGSEKLFF	TGTGCCAGCAGCCAAGTGGCCAGGGGTAGTGAAAAACTGTTTTTT
.	TRBJ1-2	.	TRBV6-1	CASSEMKGVGGYTF	TGTGCCAGCAGTGAGATGAAAGGGGTCGGTGGCTACACCTTC
.	TRBJ1-4	.	TRBV7-2	CASSLETGRLFF	TGTGCCAGCAGCTTAGAAACAGGACGACTGTTTTTT
TRBD1	TRBJ1-2	.	TRBV14	CASSQDSDRVRGYTF	TGTGCCAGCAGCCAAGATTCCGACAGGGTCCGTGGCTACACCTTC
TRBD1	TRBJ1-1	.	TRBV19	CASSSQGADTEAFF	TGTGCCAGTAGTTCTCAGGGGGCGGACACTGAAGCTTTCTTT
TRBD1	TRBJ2-1	.	TRBV4-1	CASSQATLIGTVNEQFF	TGCGCCAGCAGCCAAGCCACTTTAATAGGGACAGTCAATGAGCAGTTCTTC
TRBD1	TRBJ1-4	.	TRBV7-9	CASSYMDRGQANEKLFF	TGTGCCAGCAGCTACATGGACAGGGGGCAAGCTAATGAAAAACTGTTTTTT
.	TRBJ2-7	.	TRBV29-1	CSVEDRGEQYF	TGCAGCGTTGAAGATAGGGGAGAGCAGTACTTC
.	TRBJ1-1	.	TRBV9	CASSDSVRVGFENTEAFF	TGTGCCAGCAGCGATTCAGTGAGGGTGGGGTTTGAGAACACTGAAGCTTTCTTT
.	TRBJ2-3	.	TRBV12-3/TRBV12-4	CASKLSYTDTQYF	TGTGCCAGCAAGCTAAGTTACACAGATACGCAGTATTTT
.	TRBJ2-3	.	TRBV6-4	CASSDSGAGTDTQYF	TGTGCCAGCAGTGACTCTGGGGCAGGGACAGATACGCAGTATTTT
.	TRBJ2-7	.	TRBV9	CASSTQTDSYEQYF	TGTGCCAGCAGCACCCAGACAGATTCCTACGAGCAGTACTTC
.	TRBJ1-1	.	TRBV18	CASSPFDDTNTEAFF	TGTGCCAGCTCACCCTTCGACGATACGAACACTGAAGCTTTCTTT
.	TRBJ1-4	.	TRBV7-2	CASAEGPNEKLFF	TGTGCCAGCGCTGAGGGGCCAAATGAAAAACTGTTTTTT
TRBD1	TRBJ2-2	.	TRBV29-1	CSAGQGTITGELFF	TGCAGCGCAGGACAGGGGACAATCACCGGGGAGCTGTTTTTT
.	TRBJ1-2	.	TRBV3-1/TRBV3-2	CASSQGQDYGYTF	TGTGCCAGCAGCCAAGGGCAGGACTATGGCTACACCTTC
.	TRBJ2-2	.	TRBV29-1	CSVAGWSTGELFF	TGCAGCGTTGCAGGGTGGAGCACCGGGGAGCTGTTTTTT
.	TRBJ1-5	.	TRBV6-5	CASRFIRDSNQPQHF	TGTGCCAGCCGGTTTATAAGAGATAGCAATCAGCCCCAGCATTTT
.	TRBJ2-2	.	TRBV10-3	CAISEREELFF	TGTGCCATCAGTGAGAGGGAGGAGCTGTTTTTT
.	TRBJ1-1	.	TRBV5-1	CASTSARANTEAFF	TGCGCCAGCACTTCGGCGCGGGCGAACACTGAAGCTTTCTTT
TRBD1	TRBJ1-2	.	TRBV19	CASRIRTGEVGYTF	TGTGCCAGTAGGATCAGGACAGGGGAGGTTGGCTACACCTTC
TRBD2	TRBJ2-1	.	TRBV7-6	CASSWTSGQYNEQFF	TGTGCCAGCAGCTGGACTAGCGGGCAGTACAATGAGCAGTTCTTC
.	TRBJ2-2	few	TRBV5-1	CASSIRDKNTGELFF	TGCGCCAGCAGCATTCGGGACAAGAACACCGGGGAGCTGTTTTTT
TRBD1	TRBJ2-7	.	TRBV11-3	CASSRTGTGTYEQYF	TGTGCCAGCAGCCGGACCGGGACAGGTACCTACGAGCAGTACTTC
.	TRBJ2-2	.	TRBV5-5	CASSPGRGNTGELFF	TGTGCCAGCAGCCCGGGACGGGGGAACACCGGGGAGCTGTTTTTT
.	TRBJ2-1	.	TRBV6-5	CASSLGPPYNEQFF	TGTGCCAGCAGTTTAGGGCCACCCTACAATGAGCAGTTCTTC
.	TRBJ1-2	.	TRBV5-6	CASSLPPLQGNYGYTF	TGTGCCAGCAGCTTGCCGCCCTTACAGGGTAACTATGGCTACACCTTC
.	TRBJ1-4	.	TRBV4-2	CASSPRTEANEKLFF	TGTGCCAGCAGCCCACGGACAGAGGCTAATGAAAAACTGTTTTTT
.	TRBJ2-7	.	TRBV6-4	CASSDSGDHQGSYEQYF	TGTGCCAGCAGTGACTCGGGGGACCACCAGGGGTCCTACGAGCAGTACTTC
.	TRBJ1-1	.	TRBV10-3	CAISESTETTEAFF	TGTGCCATCAGTGAGTCAACCGAGACAACTGAAGCTTTCTTT
TRBD1	TRBJ2-1	.	TRBV7-3	CASSIDRGPYNEQFF	TGTGCCAGCAGCATCGACAGGGGGCCCTACAATGAGCAGTTCTTC
TRBD2	TRBJ2-2	.	TRBV7-9	CASSLGLADEAGELFF	TGTGCCAGCAGCTTGGGACTAGCGGATGAGGCCGGGGAGCTGTTTTTT
TRBD1	TRBJ1-4	.	TRBV3-1/TRBV3-2	CASSQQTGSREKLFF	TGTGCCAGCAGCCAACAGACAGGGAGTCGGGAAAAACTGTTTTTT
.	TRBJ1-6	.	TRBV5-6	CASRSSYNSPLHF	TGTGCCAGCAGGAGCTCCTATAATTCACCCCTCCACTTT
.	TRBJ1-1	.	TRBV3-1/TRBV3-2	CASSPRGGNTEAFF	TGTGCCAGCAGCCCAAGAGGAGGCAACACTGAAGCTTTCTTT
.	TRBJ1-4	.	TRBV30	CAWSDRTDGKKLFF	TGTGCCTGGAGTGACAGGACGGACGGCAAAAAACTGTTTTTT
.	TRBJ1-5	.	TRBV7-3	CASSLSGDRNQPQHF	TGTGCCAGCAGCTTAAGCGGGGATCGCAATCAGCCCCAGCATTTT
.	TRBJ2-3	.	TRBV18	CASSPDPPGPLSTDTQYF	TGTGCCAGCTCACCGGATCCCCCGGGTCCCCTTAGCACAGATACGCAGTATTTT
TRBD1	TRBJ2-2	few	TRBV25-1	CATTGDTGELFF	TGTGCCACCACAGGGGACACCGGGGAGCTGTTTTTT
TRBD2	TRBJ2-3	once	TRBV28	CASTPAGGATDTQYF	TGTGCCAGCACTCCCGCGGGGGGGGCCACAGATACGCAGTATTTT
.	TRBJ2-7	few	TRBV10-1	CASNDGPYEQYF	TGCGCCAGCAATGACGGCCCCTACGAGCAGTACTTC
.	TRBJ1-1	.	TRBV5-5	CASSFSYNTEAFF	TGTGCCAGCAGCTTCTCATACAACACTGAAGCTTTCTTT
TRBD1	TRBJ1-4	.	TRBV30	CAWSLRQGRELFF	TGTGCCTGGAGTCTCCGACAGGGGAGGGAACTGTTTTTT